Listed here are 29 T cell receptor beta chains from one sample, sequenced in a study of CD8+ T cells in alopecia areata. The treatment is: oral pan-JAK inhibitor, 5-10 mg twice daily. Sequencing relied on a cDNA template that was reverse transcribed from extracted RNA. The protocol was immunoSEQ multiplex PCR, while the TCRdb copy is restricted to in-frame clones and leaves out a portion. The data show about 200,000 clones, 30% to 40% seen once. The specimen comprised CD4+ T cells sorted from blood, sampled at approximately week 34, from a patient treated with tofacitinib. These receptor sequences come from a human donor with alopecia areata.

The rearrangement uses TRBV27 and TRBJ2-5; a possible D gene is TRBD2 (6 bases). The CDR3 loop spans 13 amino acids. V was shortened by 9 bases and J by 6 bases, with 17 bases between the two germline ends. Germline V gene data show CDR1 as MNHEY and CDR2 as SMNVEV (reference sequence). CDR3: CARAAGYGKTQYF. The CDR3 DNA reads TGTGCCAGGGCGGCGGGATATGGAAAGACCCAGTACTTC.

The chain carries TRBV29-1 and TRBJ1-5, with D unresolved. Germline CDR1 reads SQVTM; CDR2 reads ANQGSEA. V lost 6 bases and J 0 bases, leaving 9 bases between the germline ends. The CDR3 is 13 amino acids. The CDR3 is CSVRGNSNQPQHF. CDR3 coding DNA: TGCAGCGTGAGAGGGAATAGCAATCAGCCCCAGCATTTT.

This clone has a count of ten or more. The chain has TRBV10-3 and TRBJ2-1; 9 bases are shared with TRBD2. Per germline, CDR1 ENHRY and CDR2 SYGVKD. The CDR3 runs 13 residues. V gave up 8 bases and J gave up 8 bases; unmatched junction bases: 7. Here the CDR3 reads CAIAAGGSDEQFF. Written as DNA, the CDR3 is TGTGCCATCGCGGCGGGAGGGAGCGATGAGCAGTTCTTC.

The V gene is TRBV7-9, the J gene TRBJ1-1, with D unresolved. Germline assignment: CDR1 SEHNR and CDR2 FQNEAQ (reference sequence). The germline V and J ends were trimmed by 1 base and 3 bases, with 15 bases remaining between them. The CDR3 is 16 amino acids. CDR3 amino acids: CASSLGTRGRDTEAFF. The CDR3 DNA is TGTGCCAGCAGCTTAGGGACTCGAGGACGGGACACTGAAGCTTTCTTT. The full variable domain, completed using reference TRBV7-9 and TRBJ1-1, is DTGVSQNPRHKITKRGQNVTFRCDPISEHNRLYWYRQTLGQGPEFLTYFQNEAQLEKSRLLSDRFSAERPKGSFSTLEIQRTEQGDSAMYLCASSLGTRGRDTEAFFGQGTRLTVV.

The chain carries TRBV7-8 and TRBJ2-1; either TRBD1 or TRBD2 may supply D (6 bases each). The length of the CDR3 is 19 residues. Trimming pared 6 bases from V and 0 bases from J, leaving 24 bases between. Germline V lookup: CDR1 SGHVS, CDR2 FQNEAQ. CDR3 amino acids: CASRGGLPGLQNSYNEQFF. CDR3 nucleotide sequence: TGTGCCAGCAGAGGGGGTCTTCCGGGACTCCAGAACTCCTACAATGAGCAGTTCTTC.

The chain combines TRBV9 with TRBJ2-3, with D possibly called TRBD1 or TRBD2 (6 bases each). Germline V gene lookup returns CDR1 SGDLS and CDR2 YYNGEE. V lost 2 bases to trimming and J lost 2 bases, with 18 bases between them. This CDR3 is built from 17 residues. The CDR3 coding sequence is TGTGCCAGCAGCGTCGATAGGGGGGCCAGAATCACAGATACGCAGTATTTT. This encodes CASSVDRGARITDTQYF. Full variable domain (rest looked up from reference TRBV9 and TRBJ2-3): DSGVTQTPKHLITATGQRVTLRCSPRSGDLSVYWYQQSLDQGLQFLIQYYNGEERAKGNILERFSAQQFPDLHSELNLSSLELGDSALYFCASSVDRGARITDTQYFGPGTRLTVL.

To note about this clone: The sample contains more than one DNA sequence encoding this CDR3. This chain joins TRBV30 and TRBJ1-2; D gene uncertain. CDR1 GTSNPN and CDR2 SVGIG come from the germline V gene (reference sequence). The CDR3 has 12 residues. Deletions cut 2 bases from V and 6 bases from J, with 10 bases between. Written as DNA, the CDR3 is TGTGCCTGGAGTAGGCAGGTAGATGGCTACACCTTC. This translates into CAWSRQVDGYTF.

This sequence joins TRBV2 and TRBJ1-5; D might be TRBD1 (6 bases). The CDR3 totals 13 residues. V shed 4 bases and J shed 6 bases, with 10 bases lying between them. Germline values: CDR1 SNHLY, CDR2 FYNNEI. The CDR3 DNA reads as TGTGCCAGCAGTGTAGAGGGGGGTCAGCCCCAGCATTTT. It is translated as CASSVEGGQPQHF.

This clone has just a few counts. The chain recombines TRBV30 with TRBJ1-5; 9 positions agree with TRBD1. Germline values: CDR1 GTSNPN, CDR2 SVGIG (reference sequence). The CDR3 contains 14 residues. Trimming at V came to 2 bases and at J to 4 bases, leaving 3 bases not matched to a gene. The CDR3 DNA is TGTGCCTGGAGTTGGGACAGGGATAATCAGCCCCAGCATTTT. It is translated as CAWSWDRDNQPQHF.

This clone has more than one count but fewer than ten. The V gene is TRBV6-5, the J gene TRBJ2-3, with 11 bases that match TRBD2. Germline values: CDR1 MNHEY, CDR2 SVGAGI. V was pared by 8 bases and J by 0 bases, with 4 bases of the junction left unmatched. CDR3 length equals 15 residues. The CDR3 sequence is CASGPSGGSTDTQYF. The CDR3 DNA is TGTGCCAGCGGACCTAGCGGGGGGAGCACAGATACGCAGTATTTT.

The gene calls are TRBV27 and TRBJ1-5; D is perhaps TRBD1 (5 bases). The CDR3 length is 15 residues. The germline V gene encodes CDR1 MNHEY and CDR2 SMNVEV (reference sequence). Trimming pared 5 bases from V and 3 bases from J, leaving 14 bases between. This chain's CDR3 is CASSPAWGINQPQHF. DNA for the CDR3: TGTGCCAGCAGTCCCGCATGGGGGATCAATCAGCCCCAGCATTTT.

This clone was observed a few times. The chain has TRBV29-1 and TRBJ1-6; D perhaps matches TRBD1 (6 bases). There are 12 residues in the CDR3. The germline gives CDR1 SQVTM, CDR2 ANQGSEA. V shed 4 bases and J shed 13 bases, with 14 bases lying between them. The CDR3 protein is CSVVEEGGPLHF. DNA for the CDR3: TGCAGCGTTGTCGAGGAAGGGGGGCCCCTCCACTTT.

This clone turned up a few times. V gene TRBV25-1 combines with J gene TRBJ2-1, with TRBD1 identical over 7 bases. The J segment lost 8 bases and the V segment lost 4 bases, leaving 5 bases of the junction unmatched. The germline V gene encodes CDR1 MGHDK and CDR2 SYGVNS. CDR3 length: 13 residues. The DNA for the CDR3 is TGTGCCAGCAGTGGAGAGGGGGCATATGAGCAGTTCTTC. As protein: CASSGEGAYEQFF.

This clone has only a few counts. The chain is built from TRBV5-4 and TRBJ1-2; 7 positions agree with TRBD1. This CDR3 is built from 15 residues. Germline values: CDR1 SGHNT, CDR2 YYREEE (reference sequence). V was clipped by 4 bases and J by 0 bases; unmatched bases: 6. The CDR3 is CASSREGATNYGYTF. The CDR3 nucleotides are TGTGCCAGCAGCCGAGAGGGGGCGACTAACTATGGCTACACCTTC.

The rearrangement joins TRBV15 to TRBJ2-3; no clear D. The germline CDR1 and CDR2 sequences are LNHNV and YYDKDF (reference sequence). This CDR3 is built from 12 residues. V lost 3 bases to trimming and J lost 1 base, with 2 bases between them. The CDR3 reads CATSRGTDTQYF. The DNA of the CDR3 is TGTGCCACCAGCAGGGGCACAGATACGCAGTATTTT. Full variable domain (missing parts from reference TRBV15 and TRBJ2-3): DAMVIQNPRYQVTQFGKPVTLSCSQTLNHNVMYWYQQKSSQAPKLLFHYYDKDFNNEADTPDNFQSRRPNTSFCFLDIRSPGLGDTAMYLCATSRGTDTQYFGPGTRLTVL.

The chain uses TRBV2 and TRBJ2-3; D gene uncertain. Trimming shortened V by 8 bases and J by 2 bases, and 11 bases separated the two germline ends. The CDR3 runs 13 residues. Germline V gives CDR1 SNHLY, CDR2 FYNNEI. In DNA, the CDR3 is TGTGCCAGCGGCGGCCTACTCACAGATACGCAGTATTTT. Translating gives CASGGLLTDTQYF. The full variable domain, its missing parts supplied by reference TRBV2 and TRBJ2-3, is EPEVTQTPSHQVTQMGQEVILRCVPISNHLYFYWYRQILGQKVEFLVSFYNNEISEKSEIFDDQFSVERPDGSNFTLKIRSTKLEDSAMYFCASGGLLTDTQYFGPGTRLTVL.

J is TRBJ1-4 and V is TRBV30; weak D call: TRBD1 (6 bases). The CDR3 sequence is 12 residues long. Germline CDR1 is GTSNPN and CDR2 is SVGIG (reference sequence). V shed 5 bases and J shed 7 bases, with 11 bases lying between them. The CDR3 region has the DNA TGTGCCTGGGACACAGGGAGTGAAAAACTGTTTTTT. It is translated as CAWDTGSEKLFF. Full variable domain (rest looked up from reference TRBV30 and TRBJ1-4): SQTIHQWPATLVQPVGSPLSLECTVEGTSNPNLYWYRQAAGRGLQLLFYSVGIGQISSEVPQNLSASRPQDRQFILSSKKLLLSDSGFYLCAWDTGSEKLFFGSGTQLSVL.

The CDR3 sequence: CASSQPKSSRTIVWYNEQFF. The CDR3 coding sequence is TGCGCCAGCAGCCAACCCAAAAGTTCCAGGACCATAGTGTGGTACAATGAGCAGTTCTTC. V usage is TRBV4-1 and J usage is TRBJ2-1; D gene uncertain. Deletions cut 2 bases from V and 4 bases from J, with 27 bases between. CDR1 is MGHRA, CDR2 YSYEKL, per germline. There are 20 residues in the CDR3.

This clone came up a few times. The J gene is TRBJ2-1, the V gene TRBV7-9, with D unresolved. The CDR3 runs 14 residues. Trimming pared 3 bases from V and 2 bases from J, leaving 8 bases between. The V gene's germline CDR1 is SEHNR and CDR2 FQNEAQ (reference sequence). DNA of the CDR3: TGTGCCAGCAGCTTGGACGGAACCTACAATGAGCAGTTCTTC. Protein product: CASSLDGTYNEQFF. Using reference TRBV7-9 and TRBJ2-1 for the parts outside the CDR3, the full variable domain is DTGVSQNPRHKITKRGQNVTFRCDPISEHNRLYWYRQTLGQGPEFLTYFQNEAQLEKSRLLSDRFSAERPKGSFSTLEIQRTEQGDSAMYLCASSLDGTYNEQFFGPGTRLTVL.

The chain employs TRBV19 and TRBJ1-1, with a weak D call TRBD1 (6 bases). Germline CDR1 LNHDA, CDR2 SQIVND (reference sequence). The CDR3 is 15 amino acids. The V end lost 10 bases, the J end lost 0 bases, and 18 bases lay between the germline ends. The CDR3 region is CAIRPTGIMNTEAFF. The CDR3 region has the DNA TGTGCCATCCGACCAACAGGGATCATGAACACTGAAGCTTTCTTT.

The V call is TRBV4-2, the J call TRBJ1-5, with TRBD1 identical over 7 bases. The CDR3 extends over 14 amino acids. Germline lookup yields CDR1 LGHNA and CDR2 YNFKEQ. The V gene end was trimmed by 4 bases and the J gene end by 5 bases; junction bases not matched to a gene: 5. CDR3 in DNA: TGTGCCAGCAGCCCGGGGACAGATGATCAGCCCCAGCATTTT. This codes for CASSPGTDDQPQHF.

The V call is TRBV7-9, the J call TRBJ2-3; D uncertain. The ends were cut back, 5 bases at V and 0 bases at J, with 12 bases in the middle. The CDR3 contains 15 residues. Germline V gene lookup returns CDR1 SEHNR and CDR2 FQNEAQ (reference sequence). The chain's CDR3 is CASSLKPWSTDTQYF. The DNA of the CDR3 is TGTGCCAGCAGCCTTAAGCCCTGGAGCACAGATACGCAGTATTTT. The entire variable domain, with the rest obtained from reference TRBV7-9 and TRBJ2-3, is as follows: DTGVSQNPRHKITKRGQNVTFRCDPISEHNRLYWYRQTLGQGPEFLTYFQNEAQLEKSRLLSDRFSAERPKGSFSTLEIQRTEQGDSAMYLCASSLKPWSTDTQYFGPGTRLTVL.

This chain uses TRBV29-1 with TRBJ1-1; 7 bases align to TRBD1. In germline, CDR1 is SQVTM, CDR2 ANQGSEA. V lost 4 bases, J lost 8 bases, and 13 bases stayed unmatched. CDR3 length: 14 amino acids. The CDR3 DNA sequence: TGCAGCGTTGGGTTGACAGGGTCCCCCACGGAAGCTTTCTTT. Its protein product is CSVGLTGSPTEAFF.

The chain joins TRBV6-5 to TRBJ1-5; a possible D gene is TRBD1 (5 bases). The ends were cut back, 6 bases at V and 6 bases at J, with 15 bases in the middle. The germline gives CDR1 MNHEY, CDR2 SVGAGI. This CDR3 is 14 amino acids long. CDR3 residues: CASRPGTRGQPQHF. The CDR3, as DNA: TGTGCCAGCAGACCCGGGACGAGGGGTCAGCCCCAGCATTTT.

V is TRBV7-2 and J is TRBJ1-1, with TRBD1 matching over 8 bases. V shed 3 bases, J shed 5 bases, and the junction held 5 bases outside the gene matches. The CDR3 runs to 14 residues. The germline CDR1 and CDR2 sequences are SGHTA and FQGNSA. As DNA, the CDR3 is TGTGCCAGCAGCTTGACAGGGGCTTTAACTGAAGCTTTCTTT. Residues: CASSLTGALTEAFF. The whole variable domain, filled in from reference TRBV7-2 and TRBJ1-1, reads GAGVSQSPSNKVTEKGKDVELRCDPISGHTALYWYRQSLGQGLEFLIYFQGNSAPDKSGLPSDRFSAERTGGSVSTLTIQRTQQEDSAVYLCASSLTGALTEAFFGQGTRLTVV.

This clone has just one count. The chain has TRBV19 and TRBJ1-2; D remains unclear. The germline V gene has CDR1 LNHDA and CDR2 SQIVND (reference sequence). The CDR3 consists of 14 residues. V shed 6 bases and J shed 3 bases, with 14 bases lying between them. The CDR3 DNA sequence: TGTGCCAGTAGCCGCCAACCCGGGCACTATGGCTACACCTTC. Translation gives CASSRQPGHYGYTF.

The chain carries TRBV6-5 and TRBJ2-1; D perhaps matches TRBD2 (6 bases). The germline V gene encodes CDR1 MNHEY and CDR2 SVGAGI. CDR3 size: 15 residues. V was trimmed by 2 bases and J by 4 bases, leaving 12 bases between them. The CDR3 loop is CASSYAGLGYNEQFF. DNA of the CDR3: TGTGCCAGCAGTTACGCGGGGCTGGGGTACAATGAGCAGTTCTTC.

The chain couples TRBV5-6 to TRBJ2-3, with TRBD2 matching 15 bases. The germline V gene encodes CDR1 SGHDT and CDR2 YYEEEE. The CDR3 loop spans 16 amino acids. The V gene end was trimmed by 4 bases and the J gene end by 6 bases; junction bases not matched to a gene: 6. CDR3 nucleotides: TGTGCCAGCAGCCTAACCGGGACTAGCGGGAGGGATACGCAGTATTTT. This codes for CASSLTGTSGRDTQYF.

The chain links TRBV11-1 to TRBJ2-7, with TRBD2 matching 11 bases. The CDR3 length is 19 residues. J lost 6 bases, V lost 5 bases, and 21 bases had no gene match. Germline V gene sequence: CDR1 SGHAT, CDR2 FQDESV (reference sequence). The CDR3 nucleotides are TGTGCCAGCAGCCCCTTATCGGGGCCCGCGGCTAGCGGGAGGAGCGAGCAGTACTTC. It specifies CASSPLSGPAASGRSEQYF.